The clone carrying this T cell receptor beta chain came up once. Its antigen remains unknown. With 60 Vbeta and 13 Jbeta primers, the PCR was carried out. Libraries were prepared by immunoSEQ multiplex PCR; TCRdb keeps only in-frame clonotypes and omits some of them. The sample records fewer than 200,000 clones, roughly 80% being singletons. The data derive from a study of cytomegalovirus exposure and HLA in healthy donors. Study-level information: Earlier sequencing of 150 million to 200 million T cells yielded roughly 120 million unique TCR beta sequences.

Study-wide findings and caveats: Common viral pathogens were later found to be apparently linked to several of the most significant clusters. When analyzed later, a missense DCLRE1C variant was found to be linked to TCR beta V- and J-gene trimming.

Germline CDR1 WNHNN, CDR2 SYGVQD (reference sequence). CDR3 length: 14 amino acids. Trimming cost V 3 bases and J 10 bases; bases outside gene matches: 7. This sequence was found in a man aged 25-45 years in good health and CMV-seropositive. This sequence joins TRBV10-1 and TRBJ2-1; 9 nucleotides match TRBD2. The sample was PBMCs. The CDR3 region has the DNA TGCGCCAGCAGTGAATTAGCGGGGGCTGGCGAGCAGTTCTTC. It specifies CASSELAGAGEQFF.